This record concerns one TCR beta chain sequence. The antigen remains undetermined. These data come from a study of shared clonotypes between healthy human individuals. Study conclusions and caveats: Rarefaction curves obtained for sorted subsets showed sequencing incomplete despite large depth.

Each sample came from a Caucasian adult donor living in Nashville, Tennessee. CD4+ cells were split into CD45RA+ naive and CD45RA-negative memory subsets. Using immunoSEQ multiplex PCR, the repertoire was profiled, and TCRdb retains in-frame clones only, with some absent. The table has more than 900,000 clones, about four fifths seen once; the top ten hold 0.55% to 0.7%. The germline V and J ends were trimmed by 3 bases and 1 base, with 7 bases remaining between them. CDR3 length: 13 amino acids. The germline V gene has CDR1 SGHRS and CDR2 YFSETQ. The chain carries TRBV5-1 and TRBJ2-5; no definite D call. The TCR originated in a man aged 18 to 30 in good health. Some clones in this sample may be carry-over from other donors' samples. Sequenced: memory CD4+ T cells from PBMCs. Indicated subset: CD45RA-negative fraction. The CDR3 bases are TGCGCCAGCAGCTGGAACGTCCAAGAGACCCAGTACTTC. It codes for CASSWNVQETQYF.